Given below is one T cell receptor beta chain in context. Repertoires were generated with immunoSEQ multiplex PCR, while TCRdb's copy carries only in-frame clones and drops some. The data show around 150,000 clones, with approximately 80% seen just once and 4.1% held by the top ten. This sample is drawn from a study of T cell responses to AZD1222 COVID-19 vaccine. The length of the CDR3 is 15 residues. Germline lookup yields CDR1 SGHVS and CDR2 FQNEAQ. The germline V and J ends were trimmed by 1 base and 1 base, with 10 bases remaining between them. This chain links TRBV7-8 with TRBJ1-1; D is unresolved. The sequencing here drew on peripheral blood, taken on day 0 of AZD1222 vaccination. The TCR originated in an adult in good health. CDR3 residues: CASSLEKGKNTEAFF. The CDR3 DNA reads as TGTGCCAGCAGCTTAGAAAAGGGTAAGAACACTGAAGCTTTCTTT.